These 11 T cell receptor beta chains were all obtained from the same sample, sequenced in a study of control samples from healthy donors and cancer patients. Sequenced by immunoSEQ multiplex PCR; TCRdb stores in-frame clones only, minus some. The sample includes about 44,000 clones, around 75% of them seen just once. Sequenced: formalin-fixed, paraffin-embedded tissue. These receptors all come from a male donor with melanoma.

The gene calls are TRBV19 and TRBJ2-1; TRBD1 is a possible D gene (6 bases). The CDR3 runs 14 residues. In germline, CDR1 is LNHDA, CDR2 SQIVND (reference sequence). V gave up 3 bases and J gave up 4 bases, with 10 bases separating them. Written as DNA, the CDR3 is TGTGCCAGTAGTATTCAGGGGAGATACAATGAGCAGTTCTTC. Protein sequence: CASSIQGRYNEQFF.

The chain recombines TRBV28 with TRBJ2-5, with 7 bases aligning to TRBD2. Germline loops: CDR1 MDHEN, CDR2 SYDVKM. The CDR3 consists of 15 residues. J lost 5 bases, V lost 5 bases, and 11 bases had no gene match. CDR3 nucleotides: TGTGCCAGCAGTGCCCTCGGCGGGAGAGGGGAGACCCAGTACTTC. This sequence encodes CASSALGGRGETQYF.

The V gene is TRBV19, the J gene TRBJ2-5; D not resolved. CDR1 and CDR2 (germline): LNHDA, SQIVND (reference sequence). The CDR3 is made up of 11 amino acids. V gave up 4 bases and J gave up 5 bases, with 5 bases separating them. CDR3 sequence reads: CASSSSETQYF. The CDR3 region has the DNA TGTGCCAGTAGTAGCTCCGAGACCCAGTACTTC.

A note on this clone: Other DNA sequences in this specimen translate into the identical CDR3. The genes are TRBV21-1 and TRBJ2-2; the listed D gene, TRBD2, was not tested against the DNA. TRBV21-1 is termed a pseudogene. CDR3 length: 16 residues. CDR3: CASKGLADANTGELFF. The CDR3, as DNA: TGTGCCAGCAAGGGACTAGCAGACGCGAACACCGGGGAGCTGTTTTTT.

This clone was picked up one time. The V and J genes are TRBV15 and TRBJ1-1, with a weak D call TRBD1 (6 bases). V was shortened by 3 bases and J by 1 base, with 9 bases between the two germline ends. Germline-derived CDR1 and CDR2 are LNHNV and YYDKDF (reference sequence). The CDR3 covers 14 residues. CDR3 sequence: CATSRTGSNTEAFF. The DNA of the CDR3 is TGTGCCACCAGCAGGACAGGCTCGAACACTGAAGCTTTCTTT.

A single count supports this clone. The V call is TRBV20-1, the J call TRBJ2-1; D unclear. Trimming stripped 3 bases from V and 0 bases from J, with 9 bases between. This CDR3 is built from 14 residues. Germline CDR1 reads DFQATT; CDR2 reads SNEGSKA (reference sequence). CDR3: CSASIKVSYNEQFF. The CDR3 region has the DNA TGCAGTGCTAGTATAAAAGTCTCCTACAATGAGCAGTTCTTC.

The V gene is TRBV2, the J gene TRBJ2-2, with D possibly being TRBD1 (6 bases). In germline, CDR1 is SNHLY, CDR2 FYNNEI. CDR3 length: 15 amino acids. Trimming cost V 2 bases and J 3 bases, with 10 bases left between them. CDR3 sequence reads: CASSEYRVDTGELFF. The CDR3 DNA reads TGTGCCAGCAGTGAATACAGGGTGGACACCGGGGAGCTGTTTTTT.

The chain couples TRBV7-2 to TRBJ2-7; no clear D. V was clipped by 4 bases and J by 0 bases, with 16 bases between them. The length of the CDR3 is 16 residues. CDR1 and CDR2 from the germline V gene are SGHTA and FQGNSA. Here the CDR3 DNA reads TGTGCCAGCAGCTCCCCTAGGATAAGATACTCCTACGAGCAGTACTTC. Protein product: CASSSPRIRYSYEQYF.

The CDR3 nucleotides read TGTGCCAGCAGTGGGATACTGTGGTCCTACGAGCAGTACTTC. Translated: CASSGILWSYEQYF. This chain uses TRBV28 with TRBJ2-7; D is unresolved. Trimming stripped 5 bases from V and 1 base from J, with 12 bases between. This CDR3 has 14 amino acids. Germline CDR1 reads MDHEN; CDR2 reads SYDVKM.

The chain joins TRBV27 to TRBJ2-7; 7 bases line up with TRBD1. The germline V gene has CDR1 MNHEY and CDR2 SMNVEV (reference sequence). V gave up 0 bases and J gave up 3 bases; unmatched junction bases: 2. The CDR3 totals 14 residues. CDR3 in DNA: TGTGCCAGCAGTTTATCGAGACAGGGCTACGAGCAGTACTTC. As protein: CASSLSRQGYEQYF.

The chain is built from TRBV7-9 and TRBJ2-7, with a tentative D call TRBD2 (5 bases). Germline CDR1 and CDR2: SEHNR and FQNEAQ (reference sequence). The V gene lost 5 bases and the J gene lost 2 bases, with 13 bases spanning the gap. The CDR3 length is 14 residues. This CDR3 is CASSLGPGAYEQYF. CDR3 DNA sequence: TGTGCCAGCAGCCTAGGTCCCGGGGCCTACGAGCAGTACTTC.